This entry lists 15 T cell receptor beta chains sequenced from one sample in a study of T cells expressing NK-cell markers (dated by TCRdb to the early 2020s). The method was 5' RACE. Instrument on record: Illumina HiSeq 2000. TCRdb reprocessed the public reads and reports one entry per CDR3 protein sequence, without DNA. For this sample, the table gives over 120,000 distinct CDR3 sequences. The top ten constitute 12% of the sample. The sample comprised blood T cells: a sorted CD56 or NKG2C T cell subset, CD4+ or CD8+ T cells, or bulk PBMC T cells (not recorded which). The receptor set was obtained from a man aged 18 to 29 in good health. Donor details come from another sample of the same person, matched by shared clones.

The chain links TRBV4-2 to TRBJ2-7. Germline V gene sequence: CDR1 LGHNA, CDR2 YNFKEQ. The CDR3 contains 17 residues. CDR3 amino acids: CASSQDLTTTFLYEQYF.

The chain carries TRBV12-3 or TRBV12-4 and TRBJ2-1; TCRdb returns TRBD1, unconfirmable since there is no DNA. The CDR3 length is 14 residues. CDR3 region: CASTRTAFDNEQFF.

The gene calls are TRBV24-1 and TRBJ2-3. The CDR3 spans 15 residues. Germline V CDR1 and CDR2: KGHDR, SFDVKD. The CDR3 sequence: CATSDFQDSGDTQYF.

The V and J genes are TRBV4-3 and TRBJ2-4; checking the TCRdb D call of TRBD2 is not possible without DNA. The CDR3 extends over 15 amino acids. Germline CDR1 LGHNA, CDR2 YSLEER. The chain's CDR3 is CASSQGLEAKNIQYF.

J is TRBJ2-1 and V is TRBV15. The germline V gene encodes CDR1 LNHNV and CDR2 YYDKDF (reference sequence). The CDR3 is 12 amino acids. CDR3 amino acids: CATSRETGEQFF. Together with reference TRBV15 and TRBJ2-1, the CDR3 gives the full variable domain: DAMVIQNPRYQVTQFGKPVTLSCSQTLNHNVMYWYQQKSSQAPKLLFHYYDKDFNNEADTPDNFQSRRPNTSFCFLDIRSPGLGDTAMYLCATSRETGEQFFGPGTRLTVL.

V and J are TRBV6-2 or TRBV6-3 and TRBJ2-1; the D gene TCRdb calls, TRBD2, cannot be checked with no DNA. This CDR3 has 15 amino acids. Germline V lookup: CDR1 MNHEY, CDR2 SVGEGT. CDR3: CASSYVAGGGNEQFF.

This chain links TRBV27 with TRBJ2-1; the D call of TRBD1 rests on TCRdb alone, since no DNA is present to check it. The CDR3 loop spans 15 amino acids. From germline, CDR1 is MNHEY and CDR2 SMNVEV (reference sequence). CDR3 amino acids: CASRAGAPINNEQFF.

The J gene is TRBJ1-5, the V gene TRBV2. Germline values: CDR1 SNHLY, CDR2 FYNNEI. The CDR3 runs to 13 residues. The chain's CDR3 is CASGTGDNQPQHF.

This chain links TRBV23-1 with TRBJ2-1; there is no DNA to check the TCRdb D call of TRBD2. TRBV23-1 is filed as an ORF, its function uncertain. The CDR3 is 16 residues long. CDR3 sequence reads: CASSHLGLAGYNEQFF.

V gene TRBV5-1 combines with J gene TRBJ1-1; TCRdb names TRBD1, which stays unverified in the absence of DNA. The CDR3 sequence is 13 residues long. From germline, CDR1 is SGHRS and CDR2 YFSETQ. The CDR3 here is CASSFDRGTEAFF.

The V gene is TRBV6-2 or TRBV6-3, the J gene TRBJ2-1. Germline-derived CDR1 and CDR2 are MNHEY and SVGEGT. This CDR3 spans 12 amino acids. The CDR3 here is CASSSTVNEQFF.

The rearrangement links TRBV21-1 to TRBJ2-4; the D call from TCRdb, TRBD2, cannot be confirmed without DNA. TRBV21-1 is a pseudogene locus. The CDR3 extends over 20 amino acids. The chain's CDR3 is CASSKVGVGRYNLAKNIQYF.

The V and J genes are TRBV28 and TRBJ2-5; TCRdb reports TRBD1, a call that lacks DNA to check it against. Germline CDR1 MDHEN, CDR2 SYDVKM. The CDR3 extends over 15 amino acids. Here the CDR3 reads CASSSGTATIETQYF.

The chain links TRBV29-1 to TRBJ2-1; TCRdb lists TRBD1, though no DNA is available to test this call. CDR1 and CDR2 (germline): SQVTM, ANQGSEA. This CDR3 has 15 residues. The CDR3 here is CSVEMGQGSYNEQFF.

This chain uses TRBV25-1 with TRBJ2-5. This CDR3 is built from 14 residues. Germline V gives CDR1 MGHDK, CDR2 SYGVNS. CDR3 in amino acids: CASSEFIKQETQYF.